These 12 T cell receptor beta chains originate from one sample sequenced in a study of CD8 T cells in ankylosing spondylitis. Study-level findings and limits: Blood of patients with ankylosing spondylitis appeared to be characterized by a TCR beta motif of fewer than 10 highly homologous variants.

These TCRs are of unknown antigen specificity. In TCRdb, the 5' RACE reads were re-called with MiXCR into one record per CDR3 protein. Of more than 650,000 distinct CDR3 sequences listed, about 10% were seen once; the top ten hold 0.51%. Sequencing was performed on blood, either unsorted or a sorted T cell fraction (not recorded which). These receptors came from a male donor with ankylosing spondylitis.

A few counts support this clonotype. This chain links TRBV18 with TRBJ2-1; TRBD2 is a possible D gene (6 bases). This CDR3 is 16 amino acids long. Germline V gene data show CDR1 as KGHSH and CDR2 as LQKENI. The V and J ends lost 8 bases and 1 base respectively, with 18 bases between them. CDR3 nucleotides: TGTGCCAGCACAACCAGACTAGGAAGGTCCTACAATGAGCAGTTCTTC. It encodes CASTTRLGRSYNEQFF.

V usage is TRBV2 and J usage is TRBJ1-1; 7 nucleotides align to TRBD1. The length of the CDR3 is 14 residues. The germline CDR1 and CDR2 sequences are SNHLY and FYNNEI. The J segment lost 1 base and the V segment lost 6 bases, leaving 5 bases of the junction unmatched. The DNA of the CDR3 is TGTGCCAGCAGACCGGACAGGTGGAACACTGAAGCTTTCTTT. Translation gives CASRPDRWNTEAFF.

The chain has TRBV20-1 and TRBJ2-5, with 10 bases aligning to TRBD1. This CDR3 region has 16 residues. Trimming removed 3 bases from V and 4 bases from J; junction bases left unmatched: 11. Germline CDR1 is DFQATT and CDR2 is SNEGSKA (reference sequence). The CDR3 DNA follows: TGCAGTGCTAGGCTCCGGGACAGGGGTCTTGGAGAGACCCAGTACTTC. The encoded protein is CSARLRDRGLGETQYF.

The table lists this clonotype with a few counts. V gene TRBV11-2 combines with J gene TRBJ2-7; D remains ambiguous. CDR1 is SGHAT and CDR2 is FQNNGV in the germline V gene. The CDR3 has 14 residues. Trimming removed 2 bases at V and 1 base at J, with 9 bases between. CDR3 loop: CASSLFSKSYEQYF. Written as DNA, the CDR3 is TGTGCCAGCAGCTTATTCTCCAAGTCCTACGAGCAGTACTTC.

There are a few counts of this clonotype. V and J are TRBV20-1 and TRBJ2-1; TRBD2 aligns across 7 bases. CDR1 DFQATT and CDR2 SNEGSKA come from the germline V gene (reference sequence). V shed 3 bases and J 1 base; nucleotides not matched to a gene: 21. This CDR3 contains 20 residues. The CDR3 region has the DNA TGCAGTGCTAGCGGCGGCTTTGGAAACAAAGCGGGAAGTTCCTACAATGAGCAGTTCTTC. This sequence encodes CSASGGFGNKAGSSYNEQFF.

This clonotype appeared a few times. The V call is TRBV20-1, the J call TRBJ2-7; TRBD2 aligns across 14 bases. The CDR3 runs 17 residues. J gave up 0 bases and V 1 base, and 5 bases lay outside the gene matches. CDR1 is DFQATT and CDR2 is SNEGSKA in the germline V gene (reference sequence). The CDR3 coding sequence is TGCAGTGCTAGAGGACGGACTAGCGGGAGGTTCTCCTACGAGCAGTACTTC. Encoded protein: CSARGRTSGRFSYEQYF.

The chain joins TRBV5-1 to TRBJ1-3; 7 bases align to TRBD1. V trimming: 4 bases; J trimming: 0 bases; junction bases outside the gene matches: 10. Germline V gene data show CDR1 as SGHRS and CDR2 as YFSETQ. The CDR3 sequence is 17 residues long. The CDR3 nucleotides are TGCGCCAGCAGCGTGGGACAGCCCGCGTACTCTGGAAACACCATATATTTT. Translating it yields CASSVGQPAYSGNTIYF.

This clonotype has a count of ten or more. The chain carries TRBV7-2 and TRBJ1-2; D uncertain. In germline, CDR1 is SGHTA, CDR2 FQGNSA. V lost 0 bases, J lost 6 bases, and 14 bases lay in between. CDR3 size: 15 residues. CDR3 DNA sequence: TGTGCCAGCAGCTTAGCGCGAACAGATACTAATGGCTACACCTTC. Encoded protein: CASSLARTDTNGYTF. Full variable domain (remainder filled in from reference TRBV7-2 and TRBJ1-2): GAGVSQSPSNKVTEKGKDVELRCDPISGHTALYWYRQSLGQGLEFLIYFQGNSAPDKSGLPSDRFSAERTGGSVSTLTIQRTQQEDSAVYLCASSLARTDTNGYTFGSGTRLTVV.

This clonotype was found a few times. The chain combines TRBV20-1 with TRBJ2-1, with 12 bases that match TRBD2. The germline CDR1 and CDR2 sequences are DFQATT and SNEGSKA (reference sequence). The V and J ends lost 7 bases and 2 bases, in that order; junction bases with no gene match: 6. The CDR3 loop spans 15 amino acids. CDR3 amino acids: CSGTSGATTYNEQFF. In DNA, the CDR3 is TGCAGTGGGACTAGCGGGGCCACAACCTACAATGAGCAGTTCTTC.

The chain links TRBV27 to TRBJ2-7; TRBD1 matches 12 bases. CDR3 size: 18 residues. Germline trimming cut 2 bases from V and 1 base from J; bases unmatched to any gene: 9. Germline CDR1 is MNHEY and CDR2 is SMNVEV (reference sequence). The CDR3 DNA follows: TGTGCCAGCAGTTTACGACCCGGGACAGGGGGCGCGTCCTACGAGCAGTACTTC. As protein: CASSLRPGTGGASYEQYF.

This clonotype occurred a few times. This chain joins TRBV6-2 or TRBV6-3 and TRBJ1-2; D gene uncertain. Trimming took 0 bases from V and 5 from J, leaving 7 bases between them. The CDR3 covers 13 residues. Germline CDR1 MNHEY, CDR2 SVGEGT. The DNA of the CDR3 is TGTGCCAGCAGTTACTCGCCGACTTATGGCTACACCTTC. The encoded protein is CASSYSPTYGYTF.

This clonotype has a handful of counts. The V gene is TRBV20-1, the J gene TRBJ2-1; possible D gene TRBD2, 7 bases. V was clipped by 3 bases and J by 4 bases, with 19 bases between them. The CDR3 totals 16 residues. Germline V gene sequence: CDR1 DFQATT, CDR2 SNEGSKA (reference sequence). CDR3 sequence: CSARGASGYLYNEQFF. The CDR3 bases are TGCAGTGCTAGGGGGGCTAGCGGTTACCTTTACAATGAGCAGTTCTTC.